Following are 19 T cell receptor beta chains from one sample sequenced in a study of CD8+CD57+ T cells in acquired aplastic anemia. Genomic DNA constituted the template upon which TCR beta VDJ and CDR3 profiling was performed. Using its own MiXCR run on the reads, TCRdb lists one record per CDR3 protein. Of about 200,000 distinct CDR3 sequences listed, about 60% are singletons. Sequencing was done on patients that had shown CD8+CD57+ cell expansion by flow cytometry. The sample consisted of sorted CD4+, CD8+, or CD8+CD57+ T cells (not recorded which) from PBMCs. These TCRs come from a human donor with aplastic anemia.

The rearrangement joins TRBV7-2 to TRBJ2-7; 7 bases fit TRBD1. V trimming: 4 bases; J trimming: 2 bases; junction bases outside the gene matches: 5. The CDR3 consists of 14 residues. The germline V gene has CDR1 SGHTA and CDR2 FQGNSA. The CDR3 DNA is TGTGCCAGCAGCTCCACAGGGGCAACCTACGAGCAGTACTTC. Translating gives CASSSTGATYEQYF.

This chain uses TRBV7-8 with TRBJ2-5; 8 bases are a match to TRBD2. The CDR3 has 13 amino acids. V shed 5 bases, J shed 11 bases, and the junction held 10 bases outside the gene matches. Germline V gene sequence: CDR1 SGHVS, CDR2 FQNEAQ. DNA of the CDR3: TGTGCCAGCAGCATACGGACTAGCCCTCATCAGTACTTC. Its translation is CASSIRTSPHQYF.

This clonotype was picked up many times. The chain combines TRBV20-1 with TRBJ2-1, with D tentatively TRBD2 (5 bases). The V end lost 0 bases, the J end lost 4 bases, and 22 bases lay between the germline ends. Germline V gene data show CDR1 as DFQATT and CDR2 as SNEGSKA (reference sequence). The CDR3 has 18 amino acids. CDR3 sequence (DNA): TGCAGTGCTAGAGACCCACGGGAACGGGCAAACCTGTACAATGAGCAGTTCTTC. This gives the protein CSARDPRERANLYNEQFF.

The chain employs TRBV25-1 and TRBJ2-7; 10 bases are a match to TRBD1. This CDR3 is 14 amino acids long. The germline V gene has CDR1 MGHDK and CDR2 SYGVNS. The V segment lost 9 bases and the J segment 4 bases; nucleotides outside the gene matches: 9. CDR3 in amino acids: CASAGTGDFYEQYF. The CDR3 nucleotides read TGTGCCAGTGCCGGGACAGGGGACTTTTACGAGCAGTACTTC.

V usage is TRBV9 and J usage is TRBJ2-5; 9 bases are shared with TRBD1. CDR3 length equals 17 residues. With V trimmed by 3 bases and J by 0 bases, 9 bases remained unmatched. In germline, CDR1 is SGDLS, CDR2 YYNGEE. The CDR3 DNA reads as TGTGCCAGCAGCGACTCAACCGGGACAGGGTACCAAGAGACCCAGTACTTC. It specifies CASSDSTGTGYQETQYF.

The rearrangement joins TRBV9 to TRBJ1-5; tentatively, D is TRBD1 (5 bases). CDR3 length equals 12 residues. In germline, CDR1 is SGDLS, CDR2 YYNGEE. V was shortened by 8 bases and J by 5 bases, with 11 bases between the two germline ends. The CDR3 loop is CARGPGHQPQHF. CDR3 DNA: TGTGCCAGGGGACCCGGGCATCAGCCCCAGCATTTT.

The chain employs TRBV2 and TRBJ2-2, with D perhaps TRBD2 (6 bases). Germline loops: CDR1 SNHLY, CDR2 FYNNEI. The CDR3 spans 12 residues. V lost 9 bases, J lost 2 bases, and 7 bases lay in between. The DNA of the CDR3 is TGTGCCAGGGGGGGTAACACCGGGGAGCTGTTTTTT. Its protein is CARGGNTGELFF.

The chain is built from TRBV7-3 and TRBJ2-1; 10 bases align to TRBD2. The CDR3 is 14 residues long. Germline loops: CDR1 SGHTA, CDR2 FQGTGA. J gave up 9 bases and V 4 bases, and 6 bases lay outside the gene matches. CDR3 in DNA: TGTGCCAGCAGCTCGGGACTAGCGAACGCTGAGCAGTTCTTC. This codes for CASSSGLANAEQFF.

This clonotype was observed once. The chain employs TRBV7-2 and TRBJ1-6; the D gene is possibly TRBD1 (5 bases). Germline CDR1 reads SGHTA; CDR2 reads FQGNSA. The V end lost 2 bases, the J end lost 7 bases, and 15 bases lay between the germline ends. The CDR3 contains 16 residues. CDR3 loop: CASSLPAVQENSPLHF. The CDR3 DNA is TGTGCCAGCAGCTTACCAGCTGTACAGGAAAATTCACCCCTCCACTTT.

The rearrangement uses TRBV25-1 and TRBJ1-5, with D maybe TRBD1 (5 bases). V was pared by 3 bases and J by 0 bases, with 12 bases between. CDR1 MGHDK and CDR2 SYGVNS come from the germline V gene. This CDR3 has 16 residues. The CDR3 is CASSDGAVSSNQPQHF. In DNA, the CDR3 is TGTGCCAGCAGTGATGGGGCCGTTAGTAGCAATCAGCCCCAGCATTTT.

V usage is TRBV15 and J usage is TRBJ2-1; 14 bases fit TRBD2. The CDR3 totals 19 residues. V lost 1 base, J lost 0 bases, and 5 bases stayed unmatched. The germline CDR1 and CDR2 sequences are LNHNV and YYDKDF (reference sequence). The CDR3 nucleotides are TGTGCCACCAGCAGAGGTGGGACTAGCGGGGGCCCCTCCTACAATGAGCAGTTCTTC. Protein sequence: CATSRGGTSGGPSYNEQFF. The full variable domain, its missing parts supplied by reference TRBV15 and TRBJ2-1, is DAMVIQNPRYQVTQFGKPVTLSCSQTLNHNVMYWYQQKSSQAPKLLFHYYDKDFNNEADTPDNFQSRRPNTSFCFLDIRSPGLGDTAMYLCATSRGGTSGGPSYNEQFFGPGTRLTVL.

The gene calls are TRBV2 and TRBJ2-5; 7 bases map to TRBD2. The CDR3 sequence is 14 residues long. Trimming at V came to 9 bases and at J to 4 bases, leaving 11 bases not matched to a gene. Germline V gene data show CDR1 as SNHLY and CDR2 as FYNNEI. CDR3 sequence reads: CASALGGVGETQYF. The CDR3 bases are TGTGCCAGTGCCTTGGGGGGGGTGGGAGAGACCCAGTACTTC. The full variable domain, with the rest looked up from reference TRBV2 and TRBJ2-5, is EPEVTQTPSHQVTQMGQEVILRCVPISNHLYFYWYRQILGQKVEFLVSFYNNEISEKSEIFDDQFSVERPDGSNFTLKIRSTKLEDSAMYFCASALGGVGETQYFGPGTRLLVL.

This chain's CDR3 is CASSLLGLAIGELFF. DNA of the CDR3: TGTGCCAGCAGCCTCCTCGGACTAGCAATCGGGGAGCTGTTTTTT. The chain recombines TRBV12-3 or TRBV12-4 with TRBJ2-2; TRBD2 agrees at 8 bases. The J segment lost 7 bases and the V segment lost 6 bases, leaving 10 bases of the junction unmatched. CDR3 size: 15 residues.

The chain couples TRBV5-1 to TRBJ2-5; TRBD2 agrees at 13 bases. The germline CDR1 and CDR2 sequences are SGHRS and YFSETQ. The CDR3 contains 17 residues. Unmatched junction bases numbered 6, after V lost 2 bases and J lost 2 bases. The CDR3 loop reads CASSLGQLAGGQETQYF. CDR3 nucleotides: TGCGCCAGCAGCTTAGGACAACTAGCGGGAGGGCAAGAGACCCAGTACTTC.

V is TRBV5-1 and J is TRBJ1-1; 7 bases are shared with TRBD1. The CDR3 is made up of 14 amino acids. The V gene's germline CDR1 is SGHRS and CDR2 YFSETQ. With V trimmed by 4 bases and J by 1 base, 4 bases remained unmatched. CDR3 protein: CASSTWTGNTEAFF. CDR3 sequence (DNA): TGCGCCAGCAGCACCTGGACAGGGAACACTGAAGCTTTCTTT.

This clonotype was observed a single time. The chain couples TRBV12-3 or TRBV12-4 to TRBJ1-1; no definite D call. This CDR3 is built from 13 residues. The V end was cut by 5 bases, the J end by 4 bases, with 11 bases between. The CDR3 DNA follows: TGTGCCAGCAGTCCCAAAACCGGCACTGAAGCTTTCTTT. As protein: CASSPKTGTEAFF.

V and J are TRBV9 and TRBJ1-6; no definite D call. The CDR3 contains 13 residues. V was pared by 6 bases and J by 7 bases, with 11 bases between. The germline CDR1 and CDR2 sequences are SGDLS and YYNGEE. For the CDR3, the DNA is TGTGCCAGCACCCCCGGGGAGAATTCACCCCTCCACTTT. It translates to CASTPGENSPLHF.

This clonotype was counted many times. The V and J genes are TRBV4-1 and TRBJ1-3; D gene uncertain. Trimming stripped 0 bases from V and 3 bases from J, with 9 bases between. The CDR3 is 15 residues long. The germline V gene has CDR1 MGHRA and CDR2 YSYEKL. The DNA of the CDR3 is TGCGCCAGCAGCCAAGACCCTGGGCTTGGAAACACCATATATTTT. Translated: CASSQDPGLGNTIYF.

This clonotype was detected many times. The gene calls are TRBV4-1 and TRBJ1-2; 10 nucleotides match TRBD1. This CDR3 is 14 amino acids long. Germline V CDR1 and CDR2: MGHRA, YSYEKL. The V and J ends lost 3 bases and 4 bases, in that order; junction bases with no gene match: 2. The CDR3 region is CASSQDRGAYGYTF. CDR3 coding DNA: TGCGCCAGCAGCCAGGACAGGGGGGCCTATGGCTACACCTTC.